Each of the 26 T cell receptor beta chains below was sequenced from the same sample in a study of blood T cell repertoires in COVID-19. Libraries were prepared by immunoSEQ multiplex PCR; TCRdb keeps only in-frame clonotypes and omits some of them. The repertoire holds 120,000 to 150,000 clones, with 75% to 90% as singletons. Material: peripheral blood. Every receptor here comes from a man between 45 and 60 years old who had recovered from COVID-19.

The chain uses TRBV19 and TRBJ1-1; D remains ambiguous. The germline gives CDR1 LNHDA, CDR2 SQIVND (reference sequence). CDR3 length: 13 residues. The V end was cut by 11 bases, the J end by 1 base, with 14 bases between. CDR3: CASGEGRNTEAFF. CDR3 sequence (DNA): TGTGCCTCCGGGGAAGGGAGGAACACTGAAGCTTTCTTT.

This chain connects TRBV20-1 to TRBJ2-3, with 9 positions matching TRBD1. The CDR3 contains 15 residues. Germline V lookup: CDR1 DFQATT, CDR2 SNEGSKA (reference sequence). V trimming: 3 bases; J trimming: 6 bases; junction bases outside the gene matches: 10. The CDR3 region is CSASKSQGAVDTQYF. The CDR3 nucleotides read TGCAGTGCTAGTAAGTCACAGGGGGCAGTGGATACGCAGTATTTT.

In this sample, this clone turned up once. The V and J genes are TRBV3-1 (or the pseudogene TRBV3-2) and TRBJ1-4; D unclear. CDR1 is LGHDT, CDR2 YNNKEL, per germline (reference sequence). The V and J ends lost 7 bases and 13 bases respectively, with 16 bases between them. This CDR3 region has 12 residues. CDR3 in DNA: TGTGCCAGCAACCTCGGGGAGAGTCCACTGTTTTTT. Amino acid sequence: CASNLGESPLFF.

CDR3 protein: CASQIRKGDGYTF. The CDR3, as DNA: TGTGCCAGCCAAATACGGAAGGGGGATGGCTACACCTTC. The J gene is TRBJ1-2, the V gene TRBV2; possible D gene TRBD1, 6 bases. The V end lost 8 bases, the J end lost 6 bases, and 16 bases lay between the germline ends. This CDR3 spans 13 amino acids. In germline, CDR1 is SNHLY, CDR2 FYNNEI.

This chain links TRBV10-3 with TRBJ2-2; 9 bases are shared with TRBD1. The V and J ends lost 7 bases and 1 base, in that order; junction bases with no gene match: 1. The CDR3 sequence is 14 residues long. Per germline, CDR1 ENHRY and CDR2 SYGVKD. CDR3 in DNA: TGTGCCATCATGGGACAGGGGAACACCGGGGAGCTGTTTTTT. It translates to CAIMGQGNTGELFF.

The CDR3 loop is CASSEALAGGLTEAFF. The CDR3, as DNA: TGTGCCAGCAGTGAAGCTTTGGCAGGGGGCCTCACTGAAGCTTTCTTT. The chain links TRBV2 to TRBJ1-1; 8 nucleotides line up with TRBD1. Germline-derived CDR1 and CDR2 are SNHLY and FYNNEI. This CDR3 has 16 residues. Unmatched junction bases numbered 7, after V lost 0 bases and J lost 4 bases.

About this clone: A read error may produce the germline difference seen at one junction end. V usage is TRBV4-3 and J usage is TRBJ1-4; 8 nucleotides align to TRBD1. CDR1 and CDR2 (germline): LGHNA, YSLEER. This CDR3 spans 14 amino acids. The chain's CDR3 is CASSQDFGQGFAIF. In DNA, the CDR3 is TGCGCCAGCAGCCAAGATTTCGGACAGGGTTTCGCGATTTTT.

V and J are TRBV5-1 and TRBJ2-3, with D hard to call. The CDR3 is made up of 15 amino acids. The germline V gene encodes CDR1 SGHRS and CDR2 YFSETQ. Trimming cost V 1 base and J 0 bases, with 9 bases left between them. The CDR3 DNA reads TGCGCCAGCAGCTTGAATAGCCAAAGCACAGATACGCAGTATTTT. Protein sequence: CASSLNSQSTDTQYF.

The chain is built from TRBV2 and TRBJ1-5, with 8 nucleotides matching TRBD1. CDR1 and CDR2 from the germline V gene are SNHLY and FYNNEI. After removal of 2 bases from V and 3 bases from J, the junction contained 3 bases not matched to a gene. The CDR3 length is 15 residues. CDR3 DNA: TGTGCCAGCAGTGAAAGACAGGGGAACAATCAGCCCCAGCATTTT. It encodes CASSERQGNNQPQHF.

The rearrangement uses TRBV5-8 and TRBJ2-3; D uncertain. The CDR3 length is 14 residues. Per the germline V gene, CDR1 is SGHTS and CDR2 is YDEGEE. V was cut by 1 base and J by 0 bases, with 6 bases left in between. The CDR3 protein is CASSLWASTDTQYF. The CDR3 DNA reads as TGTGCCAGCAGCTTGTGGGCTAGCACAGATACGCAGTATTTT.

V is TRBV5-1 and J is TRBJ1-2; 7 bases map to TRBD1. Germline V CDR1 and CDR2: SGHRS, YFSETQ. V shed 3 bases, J shed 4 bases, and the junction held 9 bases outside the gene matches. There are 15 residues in the CDR3. The CDR3 DNA is TGCGCCAGCAGCTCGGATGGGACAGCGATCTATGGCTACACCTTC. Amino acids: CASSSDGTAIYGYTF.

The chain joins TRBV28 to TRBJ1-2; D gene uncertain. The CDR3 is 12 amino acids. V lost 6 bases and J 1 base, leaving 6 bases between the germline ends. Germline loops: CDR1 MDHEN, CDR2 SYDVKM. The CDR3 here is CASSSGNYGYTF. For the CDR3, the DNA is TGTGCCAGCAGCTCCGGTAACTATGGCTACACCTTC.

The chain carries TRBV7-3 and TRBJ2-2; D is unresolved. CDR1 and CDR2 (germline): SGHTA, FQGTGA. The CDR3 extends over 16 amino acids. Trimming removed 5 bases at V and 0 bases at J, with 13 bases between. The CDR3 DNA reads TGTGCCAGCAGCCCTCGTGTAGCTACGAACACCGGGGAGCTGTTTTTT. It encodes CASSPRVATNTGELFF.

The rearrangement joins TRBV12-5 to TRBJ2-1; perhaps TRBD1 as D (5 bases). The CDR3 length is 19 residues. V was trimmed by 4 bases and J by 1 base, leaving 23 bases between them. Germline lookup yields CDR1 LGHNT and CDR2 FRNRAP. CDR3 coding DNA: TGTGCTAGTGGTTCCCCTTCCTCCGTAAGGGGCCGGTCCTACAATGAGCAGTTCTTC. Translating it yields CASGSPSSVRGRSYNEQFF.

The chain employs TRBV6-2 or TRBV6-3 and TRBJ2-7, with D tentatively TRBD1 (6 bases). Germline V gene lookup returns CDR1 MNHEY and CDR2 SVGEGT. The CDR3 loop spans 15 amino acids. V was pared by 0 bases and J by 6 bases, with 15 bases between. Here the CDR3 DNA reads TGTGCCAGCAGTTACTCGCCAGGGGAAAAGGGCGAGCAGTACTTC. This codes for CASSYSPGEKGEQYF.

The rearrangement uses TRBV2 and TRBJ2-6, with 10 positions matching TRBD1. The CDR3 is made up of 17 amino acids. In germline, CDR1 is SNHLY, CDR2 FYNNEI. V lost 10 bases and J lost 3; bases outside the gene matches: 12. The CDR3 DNA reads as TGTGCCAAGACGACAGGGGGCCGTCTAAGTGGGGCCAACGTCCTGACTTTC. As protein: CAKTTGGRLSGANVLTF.

V gene TRBV4-3 combines with J gene TRBJ1-6; D uncertain. CDR1 and CDR2 from the germline V gene are LGHNA and YSLEER. The CDR3 consists of 17 residues. The V and J ends lost 0 bases and 0 bases respectively, with 9 bases between them. CDR3 nucleotides: TGCGCCAGCAGCCAAGATCCGGGTAACTCCTATAATTCACCCCTCCACTTT. It codes for CASSQDPGNSYNSPLHF.

The rearrangement links TRBV3-1 (or the pseudogene TRBV3-2) to TRBJ2-2, with D tentatively TRBD2 (5 bases). The V and J ends lost 0 bases and 5 bases respectively, with 7 bases between them. CDR3 length equals 14 residues. Germline-derived CDR1 and CDR2 are LGHDT and YNNKEL (reference sequence). In DNA form, the CDR3 reads TGTGCCAGCAGCCAAGAAAGAGGGACCGGGGAGCTGTTTTTT. This codes for CASSQERGTGELFF.

The chain links TRBV9 to TRBJ2-5; TRBD2 matches 7 bases. Germline-derived CDR1 and CDR2 are SGDLS and YYNGEE. CDR3 length: 15 residues. J lost 5 bases, V lost 4 bases, and 11 bases had no gene match. CDR3: CASSPQAGSGETQYF. CDR3 coding DNA: TGTGCCAGCAGCCCACAAGCGGGGTCCGGGGAGACCCAGTACTTC.

The chain joins TRBV7-2 to TRBJ1-1; D call uncertain. The CDR3 length is 13 residues. V lost 0 bases and J 4 bases, leaving 6 bases between the germline ends. CDR1 is SGHTA and CDR2 is FQGNSA in the germline V gene. CDR3 nucleotides: TGTGCCAGCAGCTTAGCGGAGGGCACTGAAGCTTTCTTT. Residues: CASSLAEGTEAFF. Drawing the rest from reference TRBV7-2 and TRBJ1-1, the complete variable domain is GAGVSQSPSNKVTEKGKDVELRCDPISGHTALYWYRQSLGQGLEFLIYFQGNSAPDKSGLPSDRFSAERTGGSVSTLTIQRTQQEDSAVYLCASSLAEGTEAFFGQGTRLTVV.

Comment on this clone: Distinct nucleotide sequences in the sample also encode this CDR3. This chain connects TRBV7-8 to TRBJ2-3, with D maybe TRBD2 (5 bases). The germline V gene encodes CDR1 SGHVS and CDR2 FQNEAQ. V dropped 3 bases and J dropped 3 bases, with 10 bases sitting between them. This CDR3 is built from 14 residues. CDR3 region: CASSFGVTTDTQYF. As DNA, the CDR3 is TGTGCCAGCAGCTTCGGGGTAACTACAGATACGCAGTATTTT.

The rearrangement joins TRBV9 to TRBJ1-2; D remains unclear. V shed 3 bases and J shed 7 bases, with 13 bases lying between them. Germline loops: CDR1 SGDLS, CDR2 YYNGEE. This CDR3 spans 13 amino acids. The CDR3: CASSASEGRGYTF. Written as DNA, the CDR3 is TGTGCCAGCAGCGCATCAGAGGGCCGTGGCTACACCTTC.

The DNA for the CDR3 is TGTGCCAGCACCGAATCGCAGGGGCACTCCTACGAGCAGTACTTC. This sequence encodes CASTESQGHSYEQYF. The V and J genes are TRBV2 and TRBJ2-7, with D possibly being TRBD1 (6 bases). This CDR3 is built from 15 residues. Trimming removed 7 bases at V and 0 bases at J, with 16 bases between. The germline V gene encodes CDR1 SNHLY and CDR2 FYNNEI.

V and J are TRBV6-1 and TRBJ2-3; 8 nucleotides line up with TRBD2. Germline V lookup: CDR1 MNHNS, CDR2 SASEGT. The CDR3 is made up of 17 amino acids. Trimming cost V 3 bases and J 5 bases; bases outside gene matches: 13. The CDR3 nucleotides read TGTGCCAGCAGTGAGGTAATTGGCGGGGGGCCCGGAGATACGCAGTATTTT. This translates into CASSEVIGGGPGDTQYF.

The table lists this clone with a few counts. This chain connects TRBV3-1 (or the pseudogene TRBV3-2) to TRBJ2-3; the D is unclear. Germline CDR1 and CDR2: LGHDT and YNNKEL (reference sequence). Trimming shortened V by 2 bases and J by 2 bases, and 8 bases separated the two germline ends. This CDR3 comprises 14 residues. In nucleotides, the CDR3 is TGTGCCAGCAGCCAATTTACAGACACAGATACGCAGTATTTT. It encodes CASSQFTDTDTQYF.

On this clone: One end of the junction is discordant with germline, which a read error may explain. The V gene is TRBV7-7, the J gene TRBJ2-3; D is possibly TRBD1 (5 bases). Germline-derived CDR1 and CDR2 are SSHAT and FNYEAQ (reference sequence). There are 15 residues in the CDR3. The DNA of the CDR3 is TGTGCTAGCAGCTTAGGGGTAGGGGTGACAGATACGCAGTATTTT. Amino acids: CASSLGVGVTDTQYF.